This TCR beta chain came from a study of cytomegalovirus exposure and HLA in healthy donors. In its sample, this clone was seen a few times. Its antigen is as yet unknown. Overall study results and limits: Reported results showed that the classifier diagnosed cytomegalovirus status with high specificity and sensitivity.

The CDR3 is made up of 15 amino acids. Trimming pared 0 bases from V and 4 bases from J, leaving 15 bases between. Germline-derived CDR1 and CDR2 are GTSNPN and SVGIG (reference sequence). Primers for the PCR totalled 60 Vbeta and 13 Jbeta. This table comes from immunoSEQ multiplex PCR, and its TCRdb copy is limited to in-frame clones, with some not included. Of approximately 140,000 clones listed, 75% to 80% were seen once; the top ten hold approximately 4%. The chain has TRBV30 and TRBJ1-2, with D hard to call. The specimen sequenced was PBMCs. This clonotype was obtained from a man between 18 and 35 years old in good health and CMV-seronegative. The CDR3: CAWSVRGRLGYGYTF. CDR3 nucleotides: TGTGCCTGGAGTGTACGCGGGCGTCTGGGCTATGGCTACACCTTC.